Described below is a single T cell receptor beta chain sequence and its context. Its antigen is still unknown. This entry is derived from a study of somatic mutations in cytotoxic T cells in rheumatoid arthritis. Data came from immunoSEQ multiplex PCR; TCRdb stores just in-frame clones and leaves some out. The sample includes around 12,000 clones, about 80% of them seen just once. The study, taken as a whole, reports: Greater age accompanied higher CD8+ clonality in rheumatoid arthritis patients, a pattern that was absent in healthy controls. Measured CD8+ T-cell clonality, a value compared between rheumatoid arthritis patients and age-matched healthy controls, did not differ significantly.

Of the blood donors acting as healthy controls, around 60% were female, and their median age was around 52 years (range about 21-80). Positive magnetic bead selection was used to isolate CD4+ and CD8+ cells; purity was checked by flow cytometry. V shed 10 bases and J 2 bases; nucleotides not matched to a gene: 11. This CDR3 is 15 amino acids long. CDR1 SEHNR and CDR2 FQNEAQ come from the germline V gene (reference sequence). This chain connects TRBV7-9 to TRBJ2-5, with 9 nucleotides matching TRBD1. The specimen was CD8+ T cells sorted from blood. The TCR comes from a man over 45 in good health. The CDR3 DNA sequence: TGTGCCACCCGCCCCGGGACAGGGAGGCAAGAGACCCAGTACTTC. This encodes CATRPGTGRQETQYF.